The clone carrying this T cell receptor beta chain was picked up many times. The entry originates in a study of kidney transplant recipient with SARS-CoV-2 infection. The CDR3 runs 20 residues. CDR1 is MDHEN, CDR2 SYDVKM, per germline. The ends were cut back, 5 bases at V and 9 bases at J, with 34 bases in the middle. TCRdb reanalysed the reads using MiXCR and keeps one entry per CDR3 protein. Of some 220,000 distinct CDR3 sequences in the sample, 25% to 30% were seen once. This rearrangement joins TRBV28 to TRBJ2-2; D call uncertain. Sequenced material: a blood sample, taken at baseline and between days 110 and 120 from a kidney transplant recipient. The TCR sequence derives from a male patient aged 30 to 39 who had COVID-19 and was a kidney transplant recipient. Some T cells may be provided by the graft donor. Here the CDR3 DNA reads TGTGCCAGCAGTGTAAACCGTTTTGAGGTTCGACTTTACCGTGGGTGGGAGCTGTTTTTT. It codes for CASSVNRFEVRLYRGWELFF. Variable domain in full (rest from reference TRBV28 and TRBJ2-2): DVKVTQSSRYLVKRTGEKVFLECVQDMDHENMFWYRQDPGLGLRLIYFSYDVKMKEKGDIPEGYSVSREKKERFSLILESASTNQTSMYLCASSVNRFEVRLYRGWELFFGEGSRLTVL.